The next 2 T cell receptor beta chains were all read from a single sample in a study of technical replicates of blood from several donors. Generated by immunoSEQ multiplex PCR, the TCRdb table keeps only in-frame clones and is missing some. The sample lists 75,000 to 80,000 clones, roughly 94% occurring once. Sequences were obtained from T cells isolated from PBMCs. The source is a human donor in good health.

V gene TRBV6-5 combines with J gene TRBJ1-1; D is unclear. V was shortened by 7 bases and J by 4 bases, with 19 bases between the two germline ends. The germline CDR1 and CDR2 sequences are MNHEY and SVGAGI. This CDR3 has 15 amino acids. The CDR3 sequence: CASTPDEVSGTEAFF. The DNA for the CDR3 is TGTGCCAGCACCCCTGATGAGGTATCGGGCACTGAAGCTTTCTTT.

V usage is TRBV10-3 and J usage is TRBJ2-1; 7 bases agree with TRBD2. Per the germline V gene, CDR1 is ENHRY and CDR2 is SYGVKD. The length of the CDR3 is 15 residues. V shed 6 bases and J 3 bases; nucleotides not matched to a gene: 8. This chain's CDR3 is CAISPSGIDYNEQFF. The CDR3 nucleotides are TGTGCCATCAGCCCCAGCGGGATAGACTACAATGAGCAGTTCTTC.